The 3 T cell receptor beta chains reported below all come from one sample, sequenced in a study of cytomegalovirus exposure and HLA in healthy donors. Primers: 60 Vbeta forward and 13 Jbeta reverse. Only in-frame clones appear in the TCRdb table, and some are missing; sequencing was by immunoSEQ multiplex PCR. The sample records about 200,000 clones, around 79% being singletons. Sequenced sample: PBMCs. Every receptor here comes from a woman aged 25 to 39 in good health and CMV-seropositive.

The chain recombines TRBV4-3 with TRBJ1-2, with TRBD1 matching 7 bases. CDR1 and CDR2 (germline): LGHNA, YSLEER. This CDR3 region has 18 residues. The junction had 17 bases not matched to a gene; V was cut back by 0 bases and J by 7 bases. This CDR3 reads CASSQEFDMAGGISGYTF. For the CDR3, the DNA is TGCGCCAGCAGCCAAGAGTTCGATATGGCAGGGGGGATCTCTGGCTACACCTTC.

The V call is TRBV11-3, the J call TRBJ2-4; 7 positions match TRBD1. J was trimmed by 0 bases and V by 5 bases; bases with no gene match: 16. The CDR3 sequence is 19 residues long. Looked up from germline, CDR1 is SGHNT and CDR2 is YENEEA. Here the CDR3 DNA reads TGTGCCAGCAGCATCCGGACAGGACAACCAACCCCAGCCAAAAACATTCAGTACTTC. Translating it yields CASSIRTGQPTPAKNIQYF.

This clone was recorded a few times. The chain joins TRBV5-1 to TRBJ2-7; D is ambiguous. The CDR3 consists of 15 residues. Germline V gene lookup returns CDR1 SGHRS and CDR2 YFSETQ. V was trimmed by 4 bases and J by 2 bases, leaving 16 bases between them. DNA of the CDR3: TGCGCCAGCAGCGGAGTAATCGGAAAACCCTACGAGCAGTACTTC. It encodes CASSGVIGKPYEQYF.